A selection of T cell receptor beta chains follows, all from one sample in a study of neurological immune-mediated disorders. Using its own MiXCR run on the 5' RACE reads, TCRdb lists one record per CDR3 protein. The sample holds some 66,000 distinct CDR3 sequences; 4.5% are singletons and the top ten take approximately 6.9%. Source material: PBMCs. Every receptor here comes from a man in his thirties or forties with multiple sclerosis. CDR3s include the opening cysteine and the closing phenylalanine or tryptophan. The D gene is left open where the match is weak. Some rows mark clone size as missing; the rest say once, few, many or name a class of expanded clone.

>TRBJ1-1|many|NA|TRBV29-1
CSVGVNTEAFF
TGCAGCGTTGGCGTGAACACTGAAGCTTTCTTT
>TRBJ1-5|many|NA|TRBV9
CASSVGPVNQPQHF
TGTGCCAGCAGCGTGGGACCCGTGAATCAGCCCCAGCATTTT
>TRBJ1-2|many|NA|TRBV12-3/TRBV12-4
CASSLGGLGYTF
TGTGCCAGCAGTTTAGGGGGTTTAGGCTACACCTTC
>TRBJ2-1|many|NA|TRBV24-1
CATSDVRIYNEQFF
TGTGCCACCAGTGATGTGAGGATTTACAATGAGCAGTTCTTC
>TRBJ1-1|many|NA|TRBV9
CASSVWAGGLTNTEAFF
TGTGCCAGCAGCGTATGGGCGGGGGGGCTCACTAACACTGAAGCTTTCTTT
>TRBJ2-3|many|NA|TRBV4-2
CASRGLGTGHLRDTQYF
TGTGCCAGCAGAGGGTTAGGGACGGGACACCTACGGGATACGCAGTATTTT
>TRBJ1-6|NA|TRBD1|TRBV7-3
CASSLTGGDSPLNF
TGTGCCAGCAGCTTAACAGGGGGCGATTCACCCCTCAACTTT
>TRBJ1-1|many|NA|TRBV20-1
CSAPDRLGTGAFF
TGCAGTGCGCCTGACAGGCTCGGGACCGGAGCTTTCTTT
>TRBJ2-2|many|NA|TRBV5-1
CASSLAGSTNTGELFF
TGCGCCAGCAGCTTGGCCGGGTCAACGAACACCGGGGAGCTGTTTTTT
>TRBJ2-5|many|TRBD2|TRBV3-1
CASSQDIGREGETQYF
TGTGCCAGCAGCCAAGATATCGGTAGGGAGGGAGAGACCCAGTACTTC
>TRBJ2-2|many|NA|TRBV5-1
CASSLNGANTGELFF
TGCGCCAGCAGCTTGAACGGTGCGAACACCGGGGAGCTGTTTTTT
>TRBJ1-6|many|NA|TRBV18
CASSPGGDSPLNF
TGTGCCAGCTCCCCCGGGGGGGATTCACCCCTCAACTTT
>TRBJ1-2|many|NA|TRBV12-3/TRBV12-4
CASSPDETGYTF
TGTGCCAGCAGCCCGGACGAGACTGGCTACACCTTC
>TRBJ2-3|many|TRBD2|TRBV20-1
CSAPNPALAGGNTQYF
TGCAGTGCCCCGAACCCAGCACTAGCGGGGGGTAATACGCAGTATTTT
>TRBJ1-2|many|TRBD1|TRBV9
CASSVRGANYGYTF
TGTGCCAGCAGCGTCAGGGGGGCCAACTATGGCTACACCTTC
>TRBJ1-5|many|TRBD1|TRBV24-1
CATSVTGSSQPQHF
TGTGCCACCAGTGTGACAGGGTCGTCTCAGCCCCAGCATTTT
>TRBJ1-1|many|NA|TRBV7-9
CASSLINTEAFF
TGTGCCAGCAGCTTAATCAACACTGAAGCTTTCTTT
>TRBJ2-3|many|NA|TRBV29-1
CSVRDKDTQYF
TGCAGCGTAAGGGATAAAGATACGCAGTATTTT
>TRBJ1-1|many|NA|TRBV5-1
CASSSDGGIPNTEAFF
TGCGCCAGCAGCTCCGATGGGGGAATCCCGAACACTGAAGCTTTCTTT
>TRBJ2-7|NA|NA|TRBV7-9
CASSLGQTSHEQYF
TGTGCCAGCAGCTTAGGCCAGACGAGTCACGAGCAGTACTTC
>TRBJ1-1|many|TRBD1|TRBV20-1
CSARRGRTEAFF
TGCAGTGCTAGAAGGGGGCGGACTGAAGCTTTCTTT
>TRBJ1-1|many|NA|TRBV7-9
CASSHNTEAFF
TGTGCCAGCAGCCATAACACTGAAGCTTTCTTT
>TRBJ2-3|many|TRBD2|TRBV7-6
CASSSTAGVEDTQYF
TGTGCCAGCAGCTCCACCGCGGGGGTGGAAGATACGCAGTATTTT
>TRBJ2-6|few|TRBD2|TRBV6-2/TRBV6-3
CASTLAGAFSGANVLTF
TGTGCCAGCACCCTAGCGGGGGCCTTCTCTGGGGCCAACGTCCTGACTTTC
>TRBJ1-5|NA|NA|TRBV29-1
CSAGENSNQPQHF
TGCAGCGCGGGGGAGAATAGCAATCAGCCCCAGCATTTT
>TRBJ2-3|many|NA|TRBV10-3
CAIRRDEGDTQYF
TGTGCCATCCGGCGGGATGAGGGAGATACGCAGTATTTT
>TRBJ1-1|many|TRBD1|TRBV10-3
CAITPGQGNTEAFF
TGTGCCATCACTCCGGGACAGGGGAACACTGAAGCTTTCTTT
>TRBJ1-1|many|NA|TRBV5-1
CASSLSGFSTEAFF
TGCGCCAGCAGCTTGTCCGGGTTCTCCACTGAAGCTTTCTTT
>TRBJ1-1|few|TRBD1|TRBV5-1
CASSLSPLYRGLSGEAFF
TGCGCCAGCAGCTTGAGTCCTCTCTACAGGGGGCTTAGTGGTGAAGCTTTCTTT
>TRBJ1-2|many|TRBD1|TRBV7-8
CASSSRQGYYGYTF
TGTGCCAGCAGCTCCAGACAGGGGTACTATGGCTACACCTTC
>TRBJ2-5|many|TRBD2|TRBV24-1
CATSDPTSDGETQYF
TGTGCCACCAGTGATCCCACTAGCGATGGAGAGACCCAGTACTTC
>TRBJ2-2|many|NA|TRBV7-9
CASGDRNTGELFF
TGTGCCAGCGGGGATCGGAACACCGGGGAGCTGTTTTTT
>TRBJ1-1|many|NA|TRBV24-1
CATSDTDKSGTEAFF
TGTGCCACCAGTGACACCGACAAGTCGGGCACTGAAGCTTTCTTT
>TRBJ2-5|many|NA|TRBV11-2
CASRPGTGQETQYF
TGTGCCAGCCGGCCCGGTACTGGACAAGAGACCCAGTACTTC
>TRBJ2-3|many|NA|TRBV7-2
CASSPDWGADTQYF
TGTGCCAGCAGCCCCGACTGGGGCGCAGATACGCAGTATTTT
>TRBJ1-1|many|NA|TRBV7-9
CASSLGRTQAFF
TGTGCCAGCAGCTTAGGGCGGACCCAAGCTTTCTTT
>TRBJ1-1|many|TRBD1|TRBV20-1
CSPSPDRWNTEAFF
TGCAGTCCTAGTCCGGACAGGTGGAACACTGAAGCTTTCTTT
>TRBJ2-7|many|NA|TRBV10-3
CAISESTSYEQYF
TGTGCCATCAGTGAGTCGACCTCCTACGAGCAGTACTTC
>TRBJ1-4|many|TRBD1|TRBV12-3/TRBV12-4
CASRSRDRGLNNEKLFF
TGTGCCAGCAGAAGCCGGGACAGGGGGCTGAATAATGAAAAACTGTTTTTT
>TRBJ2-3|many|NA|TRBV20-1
CSASRWGTDTQYF
TGCAGTGCTAGCCGGTGGGGCACAGATACGCAGTATTTT
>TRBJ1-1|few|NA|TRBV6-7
CASSDLGANTEAFF
TGTGCCAGCAGTGACCTGGGAGCGAACACTGAAGCTTTCTTT
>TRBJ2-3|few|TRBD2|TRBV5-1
CASSFHLAGGQDTQYF
TGCGCCAGCAGCTTCCACCTAGCGGGGGGGCAGGATACGCAGTATTTT
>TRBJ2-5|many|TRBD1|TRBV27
CASRRTGPWETQYF
TGTGCCAGCAGGCGGACAGGCCCTTGGGAGACCCAGTACTTC
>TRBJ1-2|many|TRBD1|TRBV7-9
CASSSGTGSNYGYTF
TGTGCCAGCAGCTCCGGGACAGGATCTAACTATGGCTACACCTTC
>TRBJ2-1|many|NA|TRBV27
CASSSYRGGTYNEQFF
TGTGCCAGCAGTTCCTACAGGGGAGGTACCTACAATGAGCAGTTCTTC
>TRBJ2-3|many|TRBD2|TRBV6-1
CASSETAGDTDTQYF
TGTGCCAGCAGTGAAACAGCGGGGGACACAGATACGCAGTATTTT